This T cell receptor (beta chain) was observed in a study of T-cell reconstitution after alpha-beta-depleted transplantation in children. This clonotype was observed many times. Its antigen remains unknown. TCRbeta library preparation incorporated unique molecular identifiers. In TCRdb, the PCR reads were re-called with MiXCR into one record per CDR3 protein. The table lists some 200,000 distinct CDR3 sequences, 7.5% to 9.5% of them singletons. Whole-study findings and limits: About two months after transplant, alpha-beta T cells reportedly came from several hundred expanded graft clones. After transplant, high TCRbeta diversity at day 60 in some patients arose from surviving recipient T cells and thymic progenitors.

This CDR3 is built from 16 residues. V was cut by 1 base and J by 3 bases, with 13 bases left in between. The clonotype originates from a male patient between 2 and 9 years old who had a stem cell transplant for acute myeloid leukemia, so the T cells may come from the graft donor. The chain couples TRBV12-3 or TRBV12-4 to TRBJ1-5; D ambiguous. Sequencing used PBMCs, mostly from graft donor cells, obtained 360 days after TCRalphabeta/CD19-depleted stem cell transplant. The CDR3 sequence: CASSLGLRGNNQPQHF. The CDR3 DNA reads TGTGCCAGCAGTTTAGGTCTACGAGGGAACAATCAGCCCCAGCATTTT.